These 13 T cell receptor beta chains were sequenced from one sample in a study of T-cell memory formation after mild COVID-19. A single record per CDR3 protein comes from TCRdb applying MiXCR to the 5' RACE reads. There are around 500,000 distinct CDR3 sequences in the sample; roughly 18% occur only once, and around 12% lies in the top ten. The sample consisted of PBMCs or a T cell subset sorted from them (not recorded which). The receptors here all came from an adult woman who had mild COVID-19 (a few samples of this study predate the infection). Cell type and time point are not known.

This clonotype turned up a few times. The chain employs TRBV27 and TRBJ1-6; no clear D. CDR3 length: 15 residues. Germline V gene data show CDR1 as MNHEY and CDR2 as SMNVEV (reference sequence). Trimming removed 5 bases from V and 0 bases from J, with 8 bases in between. The CDR3 DNA reads TGTGCCAGCAGTCCCACGAGCTCCTATAATTCACCCCTCCACTTT. It yields the protein CASSPTSSYNSPLHF.

V gene TRBV12-3 or TRBV12-4 combines with J gene TRBJ2-7; 11 bases align to TRBD2. The CDR3 is 17 amino acids. V dropped 3 bases and J dropped 5; count of bases not matched to a gene: 12. The CDR3 DNA is TGTGCCAGCAGTTTTAAGCCAGTAGCGGGAGGGCCCCACGAGCAGTACTTC. Translated, it gives CASSFKPVAGGPHEQYF.

The rearrangement uses TRBV18 and TRBJ2-6; 13 bases are shared with TRBD2. Germline trimming cut 2 bases from V and 0 bases from J; bases unmatched to any gene: 1. This CDR3 has 18 amino acids. The germline V gene encodes CDR1 KGHSH and CDR2 LQKENI. DNA for the CDR3: TGTGCCAGCTCACCAAGACTAGCGGGAGGCTCTGGGGCCAACGTCCTGACTTTC. It yields the protein CASSPRLAGGSGANVLTF. Complete variable domain (other parts from reference TRBV18 and TRBJ2-6): NAGVMQNPRHLVRRRGQEARLRCSPMKGHSHVYWYRQLPEEGLKFMVYLQKENIIDESGMPKERFSAEFPKEGPSILRIQQVVRGDSAAYFCASSPRLAGGSGANVLTFGAGSRLTVL.

About this clonotype itself: A read error may be the cause here, since a much bigger clone is one base away. The CDR3 loop is CASRSDRNTEAFF. CDR3 DNA: TGTGCCAGCAGATCGGACAGGAACACTGAAGCTTTCTTT. The J gene is TRBJ1-1, the V gene TRBV6-2 or TRBV6-3; D is possibly TRBD1 (6 bases). This CDR3 comprises 13 residues. CDR1 MNHEY and CDR2 SVGEGT come from the germline V gene. V lost 6 bases and J 1 base, leaving 9 bases between the germline ends.

The rearrangement links TRBV6-6 to TRBJ2-3; 7 bases match TRBD2. The CDR3 runs to 15 residues. V lost 2 bases, J lost 2 bases, and 4 bases stayed unmatched. In germline, CDR1 is MNHNY, CDR2 SVGAGI (reference sequence). The CDR3 sequence is CASSYASGDTDTQYF. The CDR3 DNA follows: TGTGCCAGCAGTTACGCTAGCGGAGACACAGATACGCAGTATTTT.

In this sample, this clonotype turned up a few times. The chain is built from TRBV7-9 and TRBJ1-1, with D maybe TRBD1 (5 bases). The CDR3 totals 15 residues. CDR1 and CDR2 (germline): SEHNR, FQNEAQ (reference sequence). The V end was cut by 0 bases, the J end by 5 bases, with 13 bases between. CDR3 DNA: TGTGCCAGCAGCTTAGCTTCTCTACAGGTTACTGAAGCTTTCTTT. Residues: CASSLASLQVTEAFF.

This chain connects TRBV5-1 to TRBJ2-7; D unresolved. Trimming removed 0 bases at V and 3 bases at J, with 10 bases between. Germline V lookup: CDR1 SGHRS, CDR2 YFSETQ. The CDR3 runs 14 residues. The CDR3 region is CASSLVPDYYEQYF. The CDR3 DNA follows: TGCGCCAGCAGCTTGGTCCCAGATTACTACGAGCAGTACTTC.

This clonotype was seen a few times. The chain joins TRBV6-5 to TRBJ2-7, with unresolved D. V lost 6 bases, J lost 5 bases, and 11 bases lay in between. This CDR3 is 12 amino acids long. Per germline, CDR1 MNHEY and CDR2 SVGAGI. The CDR3 nucleotides read TGTGCCAGCAGGGGCAGGACCCACGAGCAGTACTTC. Translation: CASRGRTHEQYF.

This clonotype came up a few times. This chain connects TRBV7-6 to TRBJ2-3, with 7 bases fitting TRBD2. The length of the CDR3 is 15 residues. Germline V gene data show CDR1 as SGHVS and CDR2 as FNYEAQ. The ends lost 1 base at V and 4 bases at J; junction bases unmatched: 5. The CDR3 loop reads CASSLEGGSPDTQYF. The DNA of the CDR3 is TGTGCCAGCAGCTTAGAGGGAGGGAGTCCAGATACGCAGTATTTT.

This clonotype was counted a few times. The gene calls are TRBV7-2 and TRBJ2-5; 7 positions agree with TRBD2. The V segment lost 1 base and the J segment 1 base; nucleotides outside the gene matches: 3. The germline V gene encodes CDR1 SGHTA and CDR2 FQGNSA. The length of the CDR3 is 15 residues. In DNA form, the CDR3 reads TGTGCCAGCAGCTTAGTAGCGGGCGCCCAAGAGACCCAGTACTTC. Amino acids: CASSLVAGAQETQYF.

V and J are TRBV4-2 and TRBJ2-5; D may be TRBD1 (6 bases). V lost 0 bases to trimming and J lost 3 bases, with 11 bases between them. Germline CDR1 and CDR2: LGHNA and YNFKEQ. This CDR3 spans 15 amino acids. CDR3 protein: CASSQDRAGEETQYF. CDR3 in DNA: TGTGCCAGCAGCCAAGATCGGGCAGGGGAAGAGACCCAGTACTTC.

This rearrangement joins TRBV24-1 to TRBJ2-3; D may correspond to TRBD1 or TRBD2 (5 bases each). From germline, CDR1 is KGHDR and CDR2 SFDVKD. V shed 7 bases and J shed 3 bases, with 10 bases lying between them. This CDR3 region has 13 residues. The CDR3 region is CATRRGLTDTQYF. CDR3 coding DNA: TGTGCCACCAGGAGGGGTCTGACAGATACGCAGTATTTT.

The V call is TRBV5-1, the J call TRBJ1-1; 8 bases map to TRBD1. The CDR3 has 18 amino acids. Germline values: CDR1 SGHRS, CDR2 YFSETQ. J was trimmed by 2 bases and V by 0 bases; bases with no gene match: 12. CDR3 sequence: CASSLAGRGQGRNTEAFF. As DNA, the CDR3 is TGCGCCAGCAGCTTGGCCGGCCGAGGACAGGGCCGCAACACTGAAGCTTTCTTT.